These 29 T cell receptor beta chains share one sample of origin, sequenced in a study of response to subunit inactivated influenza vaccine. TCRdb fed the RT-PCR reads into MiXCR, producing one record per CDR3 protein. The sample lists a few hundred thousand distinct CDR3 sequences, 6.5% to 8% occurring once. The material sequenced was PBMCs from blood, taken approximately 25 months after vaccination. The receptor source for this set is a man aged 45-69 years who received an inactivated influenza vaccine.

This clonotype occurred a few times. The chain is built from TRBV4-2 and TRBJ1-6, with 7 bases that match TRBD1. CDR1 is LGHNA, CDR2 YNFKEQ, per germline. This CDR3 contains 16 residues. V lost 0 bases, J lost 10 bases, and 9 bases stayed unmatched. CDR3 loop: CASSQDSTGSGSPLHF. CDR3 DNA sequence: TGTGCCAGCAGCCAAGATTCGACAGGGAGTGGGTCACCCCTCCACTTT.

The chain joins TRBV5-1 to TRBJ2-2; D not resolved. The CDR3 totals 15 residues. The germline CDR1 and CDR2 sequences are SGHRS and YFSETQ. V was pared by 3 bases and J by 1 base, with 10 bases between. The chain's CDR3 is CASSSVDVNTGELFF. In DNA, the CDR3 is TGCGCCAGCAGCTCGGTGGATGTGAACACCGGGGAGCTGTTTTTT.

The chain recombines TRBV5-1 with TRBJ1-6; D unclear. V was clipped by 0 bases and J by 14 bases, with 9 bases between them. The CDR3 has 12 residues. Germline values: CDR1 SGHRS, CDR2 YFSETQ. CDR3 sequence reads: CASSLDLRALHF. The CDR3 coding sequence is TGCGCCAGCAGCTTGGACCTTCGGGCCCTCCACTTT.

The genes are TRBV21-1 and TRBJ1-5; TRBD1 is the table's D call and was not checked against the DNA. TRBV21-1 is an annotated pseudogene. CDR3 size: 17 residues. The CDR3 DNA is TGTGCCAGCAGCAAAGCACTAAACAGGGGCATAGGTCAGCCCCAGCATTTT. This sequence encodes CASSKALNRGIGQPQHF.

In its sample, this clonotype was seen many times. The chain links TRBV7-9 to TRBJ2-5, with TRBD2 matching over 7 bases. The CDR3 contains 16 residues. Losses at the gene ends were 5 bases for V and 1 base for J; bases not matched to a gene: 10. The germline gives CDR1 SEHNR, CDR2 FQNEAQ (reference sequence). CDR3 region: CASSTRDYRLQETQYF. The CDR3 DNA sequence: TGTGCCAGCAGCACCCGGGACTACCGACTCCAAGAGACCCAGTACTTC.

The gene calls are TRBV5-1 and TRBJ1-6, with TRBD1 matching over 7 bases. Germline V gene data show CDR1 as SGHRS and CDR2 as YFSETQ. The J segment lost 7 bases and the V segment lost 4 bases, leaving 8 bases of the junction unmatched. There are 15 residues in the CDR3. CDR3 in amino acids: CASSLTGTENSPLHF. The CDR3, as DNA: TGCGCCAGCAGCCTTACCGGGACAGAAAATTCACCCCTCCACTTT.

The table lists this clonotype with many counts. V is TRBV20-1 and J is TRBJ2-1; possible D gene TRBD1, 6 bases. Between the trimmed V and J ends, which lost 6 bases and 9 bases, there was a span of 18 bases. CDR3 length equals 13 residues. Germline assignment: CDR1 DFQATT and CDR2 SNEGSKA (reference sequence). The CDR3 here is CSALLGAGGEQFF. The CDR3 nucleotides are TGCAGTGCCCTATTGGGGGCTGGGGGTGAGCAGTTCTTC.

This clonotype was seen only a few times. V is TRBV27 and J is TRBJ2-5, with 12 bases aligning to TRBD2. Unmatched junction bases numbered 4, after V lost 5 bases and J lost 0 bases. The V gene's germline CDR1 is MNHEY and CDR2 SMNVEV (reference sequence). The CDR3 covers 16 residues. This CDR3 reads CASSTRLAGDQETQYF. Written as DNA, the CDR3 is TGTGCCAGCAGTACCAGACTAGCGGGGGACCAAGAGACCCAGTACTTC.

This clonotype appeared a few times. This sequence joins TRBV5-8 and TRBJ1-3, with unresolved D. The CDR3 is made up of 15 amino acids. Germline values: CDR1 SGHTS, CDR2 YDEGEE. Trimming removed 0 bases at V and 0 bases at J, with 7 bases between. CDR3 in amino acids: CASSLGHLSGNTIYF. CDR3 DNA: TGTGCCAGCAGCTTGGGACACCTCTCTGGAAACACCATATATTTT.

The V gene is TRBV10-3, the J gene TRBJ2-7; 7 nucleotides agree with TRBD2. CDR1 is ENHRY and CDR2 is SYGVKD in the germline V gene. CDR3 length: 14 amino acids. V dropped 8 bases and J dropped 2; count of bases not matched to a gene: 9. The CDR3 sequence: CAIRPGLPAYEQYF. In DNA, the CDR3 is TGTGCCATCCGCCCGGGACTACCCGCCTACGAGCAGTACTTC.

The chain couples TRBV3-1 to TRBJ2-7; 8 nucleotides align to TRBD1. J lost 0 bases, V lost 3 bases, and 7 bases had no gene match. The V gene's germline CDR1 is LGHDT and CDR2 YNNKEL (reference sequence). CDR3 length: 16 residues. The CDR3 bases are TGTGCCAGCAGCCATGGTGGTGGACAGGGCTCCTACGAGCAGTACTTC. Protein sequence: CASSHGGGQGSYEQYF.

This clonotype came up many times. This rearrangement joins TRBV4-3 to TRBJ2-2; unclear D gene. Looked up from germline, CDR1 is LGHNA and CDR2 is YSLEER. This CDR3 contains 15 residues. V was pared by 0 bases and J by 4 bases, with 9 bases between. The CDR3 DNA reads TGCGCCAGCAGCCAAGATCCCTTCGGCACCGGGGAGCTGTTTTTT. The encoded protein is CASSQDPFGTGELFF.

This clonotype came up many times. The rearrangement links TRBV7-9 to TRBJ2-5; D assignment may be TRBD1 or TRBD2 (5 bases each). This CDR3 spans 15 amino acids. Germline-derived CDR1 and CDR2 are SEHNR and FQNEAQ (reference sequence). Trimming stripped 3 bases from V and 5 bases from J, with 16 bases between. The CDR3 nucleotides are TGTGCCAGCAGCTTTACTAGGGGCATAATGGAGACCCAGTACTTC. This sequence encodes CASSFTRGIMETQYF.

This clonotype was detected only a few times. The chain joins TRBV19 to TRBJ2-2; 13 positions agree with TRBD2. Germline trimming cut 6 bases from V and 4 bases from J; bases unmatched to any gene: 5. This CDR3 is built from 16 residues. CDR1 and CDR2 (germline): LNHDA, SQIVND (reference sequence). The CDR3 region has the DNA TGTGCCAGTAGCGTAACTAGCGGGAGGGCCACCGGGGAGCTGTTTTTT. Amino acids: CASSVTSGRATGELFF. Full variable domain (remainder filled in from reference TRBV19 and TRBJ2-2): DGGITQSPKYLFRKEGQNVTLSCEQNLNHDAMYWYRQDPGQGLRLIYYSQIVNDFQKGDIAEGYSVSREKKESFPLTVTSAQKNPTAFYLCASSVTSGRATGELFFGEGSRLTVL.

This clonotype was counted between two and nine times. J is TRBJ2-7 and V is TRBV28; D not resolved. V shed 3 bases and J shed 5 bases, with 17 bases lying between them. Germline V lookup: CDR1 MDHEN, CDR2 SYDVKM. The length of the CDR3 is 15 residues. The CDR3 sequence is CASSFELGEVDEQYF. CDR3 DNA: TGTGCCAGCAGTTTTGAATTAGGAGAAGTGGACGAGCAGTACTTC.

This clonotype was observed a handful of times. V usage is TRBV20-1 and J usage is TRBJ1-4, with D unresolved. The germline V gene encodes CDR1 DFQATT and CDR2 SNEGSKA (reference sequence). The V end was cut by 6 bases, the J end by 7 bases, with 18 bases between. This CDR3 has 14 residues. The CDR3 nucleotides read TGCAGTGCCAATCCGGGCCCAGCGGCTGAAAAACTGTTTTTT. As protein: CSANPGPAAEKLFF.

The V and J genes are TRBV7-8 and TRBJ2-1, with 8 bases that match TRBD2. This CDR3 spans 16 amino acids. The V gene's germline CDR1 is SGHVS and CDR2 FQNEAQ. Trimming removed 1 base from V and 2 bases from J; junction bases left unmatched: 4. In DNA form, the CDR3 reads TGTGCCAGCAGCTTAGGCGGGACTAGGCCCTACAATGAGCAGTTCTTC. As protein: CASSLGGTRPYNEQFF.

There are a few counts of this clonotype. This rearrangement joins TRBV28 to TRBJ2-1; 9 nucleotides line up with TRBD1. The trim removed 2 bases at V and 0 bases at J, leaving 5 bases unmatched. Per the germline V gene, CDR1 is MDHEN and CDR2 is SYDVKM. The CDR3 contains 17 residues. The CDR3 here is CASSLPGTGSSYNEQFF. The CDR3 DNA reads TGTGCCAGCAGTTTACCCGGGACAGGGAGCTCCTACAATGAGCAGTTCTTC.

The V call is TRBV2, the J call TRBJ2-5; weak D call: TRBD1 (6 bases). Germline loops: CDR1 SNHLY, CDR2 FYNNEI. This CDR3 contains 13 residues. V was cut by 2 bases and J by 9 bases, with 13 bases left in between. The CDR3 here is CASSEQGTPAQYF. The DNA for the CDR3 is TGTGCCAGCAGTGAACAGGGGACCCCGGCCCAGTACTTC.

The CDR3 DNA sequence: TGTGCCAGCAGCTTAGTAAGGGGAGCGGGAAACACCATATATTTT. Amino acid sequence: CASSLVRGAGNTIYF. The J gene is TRBJ1-3, the V gene TRBV11-2, with a weak D call TRBD1 (5 bases). Germline V gene data show CDR1 as SGHAT and CDR2 as FQNNGV. CDR3 length: 15 residues. V was shortened by 1 base and J by 4 bases, with 11 bases between the two germline ends.

The chain links TRBV6-5 to TRBJ1-1; perhaps TRBD1 as D (5 bases). The CDR3 loop spans 17 amino acids. V was clipped by 2 bases and J by 4 bases, with 20 bases between them. Germline V CDR1 and CDR2: MNHEY, SVGAGI. DNA of the CDR3: TGTGCCAGCAGTTACGACTACGCCTTAGACAGCACCACTGAAGCTTTCTTT. This codes for CASSYDYALDSTTEAFF.

Here the CDR3 reads CSASRRGVGTEAFF. The CDR3 nucleotides read TGCAGTGCTAGCAGAAGGGGGGTAGGAACTGAAGCTTTCTTT. The rearrangement uses TRBV20-1 and TRBJ1-1, with D tentatively TRBD1 (6 bases). This CDR3 is 14 amino acids long. The germline V gene encodes CDR1 DFQATT and CDR2 SNEGSKA (reference sequence). The germline V and J ends were trimmed by 3 bases and 5 bases, with 16 bases remaining between them.

This chain links TRBV6-2 or TRBV6-3 with TRBJ2-2, with 10 nucleotides matching TRBD2. The V segment lost 2 bases and the J segment 5 bases; nucleotides outside the gene matches: 5. The germline V gene encodes CDR1 MNHEY and CDR2 SVGEGT. The CDR3 is 16 amino acids. The CDR3 protein is CASSYASGSITGELFF. The CDR3 region has the DNA TGTGCCAGCAGTTACGCTAGCGGGAGCATTACCGGGGAGCTGTTTTTT.

The rearrangement uses TRBV5-1 and TRBJ2-7; D is perhaps TRBD1 (7 bases). The CDR3 covers 14 residues. With 0 bases removed from V and 3 bases from J, the gap between germline ends came to 10 bases. CDR1 is SGHRS, CDR2 YFSETQ, per germline. Here the CDR3 reads CASSLARGDYEQYF. As DNA, the CDR3 is TGCGCCAGCAGCTTGGCCAGGGGGGACTACGAGCAGTACTTC.

This clonotype showed up many times. This chain connects TRBV10-3 to TRBJ1-3; D call uncertain. Per germline, CDR1 ENHRY and CDR2 SYGVKD. V was clipped by 6 bases and J by 4 bases, with 13 bases between them. The length of the CDR3 is 14 residues. The CDR3 nucleotides are TGTGCCATCAGAGAGCATGGTTCCGGAAACACCATATATTTT. Translated, it gives CAIREHGSGNTIYF.

This clonotype was seen at least ten times. The chain employs TRBV11-2 and TRBJ2-2; D not resolved. This CDR3 region has 13 residues. The V end lost 5 bases, the J end lost 5 bases, and 9 bases lay between the germline ends. The germline gives CDR1 SGHAT, CDR2 FQNNGV. The CDR3 bases are TGTGCCAGCAGCCCCCGGATAACCGGGGAGCTGTTTTTT. Protein: CASSPRITGELFF.

The chain carries TRBV20-1 and TRBJ2-7; D is tentatively TRBD1 or TRBD2 (6 bases each). V lost 0 bases to trimming and J lost 5 bases, with 14 bases between them. Germline V CDR1 and CDR2: DFQATT, SNEGSKA (reference sequence). CDR3 length: 14 amino acids. CDR3: CSARDLGGFDEQYF. CDR3 nucleotides: TGCAGTGCTAGAGATCTCGGGGGCTTCGACGAGCAGTACTTC.

This clonotype was found a few times. The rearrangement joins TRBV15 to TRBJ2-3; D perhaps matches TRBD1 (6 bases). CDR1 LNHNV and CDR2 YYDKDF come from the germline V gene (reference sequence). The CDR3 is 17 amino acids. V lost 0 bases and J 2 bases, leaving 15 bases between the germline ends. CDR3 sequence reads: CATSRDQGIYSTDTQYF. The CDR3 coding sequence is TGTGCCACCAGCAGAGATCAGGGGATATATTCCACAGATACGCAGTATTTT.

This clonotype was seen a handful of times. The chain joins TRBV6-1 to TRBJ2-7; D not resolved. Germline values: CDR1 MNHNS, CDR2 SASEGT. This CDR3 is 16 amino acids long. Trimming pared 6 bases from V and 0 bases from J, leaving 18 bases between. CDR3 residues: CASSSGVRSSSYEQYF. The CDR3 DNA follows: TGTGCCAGCAGCTCCGGAGTACGGTCGAGCTCCTACGAGCAGTACTTC.